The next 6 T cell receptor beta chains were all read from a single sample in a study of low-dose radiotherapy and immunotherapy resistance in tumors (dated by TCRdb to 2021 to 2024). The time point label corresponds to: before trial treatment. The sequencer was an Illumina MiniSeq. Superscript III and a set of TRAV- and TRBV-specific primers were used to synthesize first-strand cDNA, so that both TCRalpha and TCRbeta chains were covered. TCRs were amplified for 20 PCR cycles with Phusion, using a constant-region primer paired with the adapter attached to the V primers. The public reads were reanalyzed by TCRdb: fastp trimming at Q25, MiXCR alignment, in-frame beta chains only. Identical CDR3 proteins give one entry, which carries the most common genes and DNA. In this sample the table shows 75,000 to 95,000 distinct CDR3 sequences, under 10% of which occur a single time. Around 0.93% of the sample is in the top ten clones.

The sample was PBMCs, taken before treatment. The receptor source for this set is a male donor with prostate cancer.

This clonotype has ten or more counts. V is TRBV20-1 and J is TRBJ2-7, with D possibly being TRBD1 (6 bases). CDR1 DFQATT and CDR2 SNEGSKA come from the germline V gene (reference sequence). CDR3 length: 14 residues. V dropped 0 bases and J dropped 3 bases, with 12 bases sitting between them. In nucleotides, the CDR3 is TGCAGTGCTAGAGAGACAGGCGTCGTCTACGAGCAGTACTTC. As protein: CSARETGVVYEQYF.

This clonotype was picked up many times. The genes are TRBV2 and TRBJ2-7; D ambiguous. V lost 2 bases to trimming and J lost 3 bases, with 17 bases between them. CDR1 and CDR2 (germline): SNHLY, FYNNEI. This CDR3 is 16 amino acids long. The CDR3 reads CASSESSAAPVYEQYF. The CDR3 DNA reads TGTGCCAGCAGTGAATCTTCAGCCGCGCCCGTCTACGAGCAGTACTTC.

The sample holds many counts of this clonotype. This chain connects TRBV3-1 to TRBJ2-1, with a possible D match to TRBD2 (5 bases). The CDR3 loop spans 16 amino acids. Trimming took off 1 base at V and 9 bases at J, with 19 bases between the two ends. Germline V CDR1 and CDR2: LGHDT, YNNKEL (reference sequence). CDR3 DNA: TGTGCCAGCAGCCAAGTTGCCCGGTTGAGCGGTAGTGAGCAGTTCTTC. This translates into CASSQVARLSGSEQFF.

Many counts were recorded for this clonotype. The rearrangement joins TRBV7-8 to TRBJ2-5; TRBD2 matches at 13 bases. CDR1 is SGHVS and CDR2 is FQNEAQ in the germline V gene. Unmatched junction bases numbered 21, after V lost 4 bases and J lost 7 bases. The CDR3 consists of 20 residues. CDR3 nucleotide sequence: TGTGCCAGCAGCTCCCAGTCCAAACTCTGGACTAGCGGGAGTGCAGGGACCCAGTACTTC. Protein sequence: CASSSQSKLWTSGSAGTQYF.

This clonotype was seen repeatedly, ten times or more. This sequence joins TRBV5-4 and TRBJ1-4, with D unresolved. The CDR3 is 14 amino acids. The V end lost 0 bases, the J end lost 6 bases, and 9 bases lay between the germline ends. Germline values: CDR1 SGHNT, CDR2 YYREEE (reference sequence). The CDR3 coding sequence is TGTGCCAGCAGCTTGGCGGGCGGCCATGAAAAACTGTTTTTT. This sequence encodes CASSLAGGHEKLFF. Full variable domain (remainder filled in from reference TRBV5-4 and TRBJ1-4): ETGVTQSPTHLIKTRGQQVTLRCSSQSGHNTVSWYQQALGQGPQFIFQYYREEENGRGNFPPRFSGLQFPNYSSELNVNALELDDSALYLCASSLAGGHEKLFFGSGTQLSVL.

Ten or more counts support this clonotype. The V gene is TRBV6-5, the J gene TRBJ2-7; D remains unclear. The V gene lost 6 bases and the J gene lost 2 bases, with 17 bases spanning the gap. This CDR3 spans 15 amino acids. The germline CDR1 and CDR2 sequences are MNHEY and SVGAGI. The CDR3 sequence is CASSETPGRAYEQYF. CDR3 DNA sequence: TGTGCCAGCAGCGAAACTCCGGGCAGAGCCTACGAGCAGTACTTC.